These 14 T cell receptor beta chains were all obtained from the same sample, sequenced in a study of shared clonotypes between healthy human individuals. TCRdb's copy holds only in-frame clones and misses some; the assay was immunoSEQ multiplex PCR. The sample records about 2.1 million clones, about 94% being singletons. Terminally differentiated effector memory CD45RA+ cells were excluded by CCR7 positive selection of CD45RO-negative cells. The sequenced sample was naive CD8+ T cells from PBMCs. Receptors were obtained from a man aged 18 to 29 in good health. Some clones in this sample may be carry-over from other donors' samples.

V and J are TRBV6-5 and TRBJ1-1; TRBD1 is a possible D gene (5 bases). CDR3 size: 13 residues. Germline values: CDR1 MNHEY, CDR2 SVGAGI. The V gene lost 3 bases and the J gene lost 4 bases, with 9 bases spanning the gap. DNA of the CDR3: TGTGCCAGCAGTTATGGGGCTAGCACTGAAGCTTTCTTT. Protein product: CASSYGASTEAFF.

The rearrangement joins TRBV7-9 to TRBJ2-2; D is unclear. The germline V and J ends were trimmed by 6 bases and 4 bases, with 3 bases remaining between them. Germline V lookup: CDR1 SEHNR, CDR2 FQNEAQ (reference sequence). This CDR3 contains 11 residues. The CDR3 nucleotides are TGTGCCAGCAGAATCACCGGGGAGCTGTTTTTT. Its protein is CASRITGELFF.

The rearrangement joins TRBV28 to TRBJ1-2, with D possibly matching TRBD1 (6 bases). Trimming took 6 bases from V and 3 from J, leaving 17 bases between them. The CDR3 is made up of 15 amino acids. Per germline, CDR1 MDHEN and CDR2 SYDVKM. CDR3 coding DNA: TGTGCCAGCAGCCCTCCCTGGACAGATGACTATGGCTACACCTTC. This sequence encodes CASSPPWTDDYGYTF.

The chain has TRBV7-6 and TRBJ2-2, with 7 bases fitting TRBD1. Germline V gene lookup returns CDR1 SGHVS and CDR2 FNYEAQ. With 0 bases clipped from V and 1 base from J, the junction kept 11 bases outside the gene matches. The CDR3 has 19 residues. CDR3 protein: CASSLARDPGQKNTGELFF. For the CDR3, the DNA is TGTGCCAGCAGCTTAGCTAGGGACCCGGGACAGAAGAACACCGGGGAGCTGTTTTTT.

This chain joins TRBV7-3 and TRBJ2-7; D is perhaps TRBD2 (6 bases). Trimming shortened V by 5 bases and J by 5 bases, and 13 bases separated the two germline ends. Germline values: CDR1 SGHTA, CDR2 FQGTGA. The CDR3 extends over 13 amino acids. The CDR3 sequence is CASSQTRAHEQYF. The CDR3 DNA reads TGTGCCAGCAGCCAGACTAGGGCCCACGAGCAGTACTTC.

V gene TRBV5-1 combines with J gene TRBJ2-1; 8 nucleotides align to TRBD2. Germline loops: CDR1 SGHRS, CDR2 YFSETQ. The CDR3 is 15 amino acids. The ends lost 3 bases at V and 7 bases at J; junction bases unmatched: 9. The CDR3 region is CASSWGREGQNEQFF. The DNA for the CDR3 is TGCGCCAGCAGCTGGGGTCGGGAGGGCCAGAATGAGCAGTTCTTC.

The chain carries TRBV18 and TRBJ2-4, with 10 bases aligning to TRBD2. Trimming took 0 bases from V and 1 from J; bases not matched to a gene: 9. The germline gives CDR1 KGHSH, CDR2 LQKENI. This CDR3 has 19 residues. The CDR3, as DNA: TGTGCCAGCTCACCACCCCTAGCGGGAGCCCCGGGGGCCAAAAACATTCAGTACTTC. Translation: CASSPPLAGAPGAKNIQYF. Complete variable domain (other parts from reference TRBV18 and TRBJ2-4): NAGVMQNPRHLVRRRGQEARLRCSPMKGHSHVYWYRQLPEEGLKFMVYLQKENIIDESGMPKERFSAEFPKEGPSILRIQQVVRGDSAAYFCASSPPLAGAPGAKNIQYFGAGTRLSVL.

This chain joins TRBV28 and TRBJ1-1; D may be TRBD1 (5 bases). Germline lookup yields CDR1 MDHEN and CDR2 SYDVKM. The CDR3 is 14 residues long. The V end lost 10 bases, the J end lost 3 bases, and 18 bases lay between the germline ends. Written as DNA, the CDR3 is TGTGCCACCCAGTGGGGGTATACGGACACTGAAGCTTTCTTT. It specifies CATQWGYTDTEAFF.

The chain's CDR3 is CASSLGYSGYTF. The CDR3 coding sequence is TGTGCCAGCAGCTTAGGATACTCTGGCTACACCTTC. The chain links TRBV5-6 to TRBJ1-2; D unresolved. With 2 bases removed from V and 7 bases from J, the gap between germline ends came to 9 bases. This CDR3 spans 12 amino acids. The germline gives CDR1 SGHDT, CDR2 YYEEEE.

In nucleotides, the CDR3 is TGCAGCGTTTTGGGGGGGTGGGATACGCAGTATTTT. It is translated as CSVLGGWDTQYF. The chain recombines TRBV29-1 with TRBJ2-3; 7 bases align to TRBD2. Germline trimming cut 5 bases from V and 6 bases from J; bases unmatched to any gene: 5. In germline, CDR1 is SQVTM, CDR2 ANQGSEA. The CDR3 extends over 12 amino acids.

The genes are TRBV25-1 and TRBJ2-7; D is perhaps TRBD1 (5 bases). The CDR3 runs 13 residues. Germline V gene lookup returns CDR1 MGHDK and CDR2 SYGVNS. Deletions cut 1 base from V and 3 bases from J, with 7 bases between. DNA for the CDR3: TGTGCCAGCAGTGAATTAAGGGGCTACGAGCAGTACTTC. Protein sequence: CASSELRGYEQYF.

The chain joins TRBV6-5 to TRBJ2-3, with a possible D match to TRBD1 (6 bases). Trimming cost V 6 bases and J 4 bases, with 14 bases left between them. The CDR3 is 14 amino acids. Per the germline V gene, CDR1 is MNHEY and CDR2 is SVGAGI. The CDR3 sequence is CASRAGVRADTQYF. DNA of the CDR3: TGTGCCAGCAGGGCAGGGGTTCGGGCAGATACGCAGTATTTT.

Points on this clone: Additional DNA sequences in this sample encode the identical CDR3. This CDR3 is CASSPAGGQETQYF. Here the CDR3 DNA reads TGTGCCAGCAGCCCAGCGGGAGGGCAAGAGACCCAGTACTTC. The chain is built from TRBV7-3 and TRBJ2-5; 10 positions match TRBD2. Trimming removed 5 bases from V and 2 bases from J; junction bases left unmatched: 2. CDR1 SGHTA and CDR2 FQGTGA come from the germline V gene. This CDR3 region has 14 residues.

The chain recombines TRBV2 with TRBJ2-7, with D possibly TRBD1 on 5 matching bases. V lost 3 bases to trimming and J lost 2 bases, with 8 bases between them. This CDR3 contains 13 residues. Germline V CDR1 and CDR2: SNHLY, FYNNEI. The CDR3 bases are TGTGCCAGCAGTGAGAGCAGGGCCTACGAGCAGTACTTC. This codes for CASSESRAYEQYF.